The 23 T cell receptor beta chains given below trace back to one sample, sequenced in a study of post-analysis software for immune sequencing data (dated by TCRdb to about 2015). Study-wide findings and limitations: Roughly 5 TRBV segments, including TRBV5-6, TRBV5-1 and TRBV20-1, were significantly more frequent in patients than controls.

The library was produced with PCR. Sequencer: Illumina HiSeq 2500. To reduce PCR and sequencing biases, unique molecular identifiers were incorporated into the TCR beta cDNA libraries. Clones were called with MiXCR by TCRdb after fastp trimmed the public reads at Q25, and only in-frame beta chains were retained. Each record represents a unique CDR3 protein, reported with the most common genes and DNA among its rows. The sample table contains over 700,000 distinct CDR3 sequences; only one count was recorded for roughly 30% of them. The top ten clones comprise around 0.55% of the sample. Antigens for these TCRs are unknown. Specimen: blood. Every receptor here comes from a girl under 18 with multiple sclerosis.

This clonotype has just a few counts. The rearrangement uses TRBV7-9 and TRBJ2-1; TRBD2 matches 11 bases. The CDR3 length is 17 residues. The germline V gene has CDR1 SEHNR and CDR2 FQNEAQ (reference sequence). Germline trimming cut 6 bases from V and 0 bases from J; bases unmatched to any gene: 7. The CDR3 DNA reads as TGTGCCAGCAGATCCCCAACTAGCGGGAGCTCCTACAATGAGCAGTTCTTC. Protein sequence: CASRSPTSGSSYNEQFF.

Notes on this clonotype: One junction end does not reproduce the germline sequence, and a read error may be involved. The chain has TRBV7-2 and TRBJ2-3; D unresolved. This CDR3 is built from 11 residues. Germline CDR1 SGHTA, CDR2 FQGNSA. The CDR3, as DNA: TGTGCCAGCAGCTTAGAAGATACGCGGTATTTT. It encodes CASSLEDTRYF.

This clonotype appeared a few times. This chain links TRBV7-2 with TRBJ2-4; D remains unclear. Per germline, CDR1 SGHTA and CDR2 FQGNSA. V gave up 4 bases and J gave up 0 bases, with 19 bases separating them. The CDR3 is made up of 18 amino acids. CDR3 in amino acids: CASSSRAPLGLAKNIQYF. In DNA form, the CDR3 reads TGTGCCAGCAGCTCAAGGGCCCCCTTGGGGTTAGCCAAAAACATTCAGTACTTC.

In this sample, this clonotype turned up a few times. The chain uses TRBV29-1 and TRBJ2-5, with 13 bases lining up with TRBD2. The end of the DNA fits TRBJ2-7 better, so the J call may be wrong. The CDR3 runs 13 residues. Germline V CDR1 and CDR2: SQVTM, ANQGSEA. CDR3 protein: CSAILAGGFEQYF. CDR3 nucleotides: TGCAGCGCGATACTAGCGGGAGGGTTCGAGCAGTACTTC.

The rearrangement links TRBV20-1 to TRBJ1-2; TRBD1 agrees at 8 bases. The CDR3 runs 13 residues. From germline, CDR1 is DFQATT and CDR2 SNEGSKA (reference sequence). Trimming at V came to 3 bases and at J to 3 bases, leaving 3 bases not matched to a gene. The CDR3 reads CSASGDRYYGYTF. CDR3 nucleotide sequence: TGCAGTGCTAGTGGGGACAGGTACTATGGCTACACCTTC.

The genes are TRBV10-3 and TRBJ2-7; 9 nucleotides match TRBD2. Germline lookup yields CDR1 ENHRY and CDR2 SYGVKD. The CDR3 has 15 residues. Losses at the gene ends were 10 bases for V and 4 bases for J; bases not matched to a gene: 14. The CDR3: CATQTSTSGEYEQYF. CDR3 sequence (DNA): TGTGCCACACAAACCTCGACTAGCGGAGAATACGAGCAGTACTTC.

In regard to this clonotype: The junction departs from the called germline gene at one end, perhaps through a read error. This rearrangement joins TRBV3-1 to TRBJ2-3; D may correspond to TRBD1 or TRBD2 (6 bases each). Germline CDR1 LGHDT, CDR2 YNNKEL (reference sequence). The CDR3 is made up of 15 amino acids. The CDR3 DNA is TGTGTCAGCAGCCTTAGCAGGGGAGGAGCAGATACGCAGTATTTT. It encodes CVSSLSRGGADTQYF.

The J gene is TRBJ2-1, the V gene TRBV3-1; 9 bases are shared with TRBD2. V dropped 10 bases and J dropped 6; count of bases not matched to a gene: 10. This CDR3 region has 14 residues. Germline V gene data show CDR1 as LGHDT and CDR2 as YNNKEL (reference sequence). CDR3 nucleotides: TGTGCCATTGGCCTCGCGGGGGGGCGCAATGAGCAGTTCTTC. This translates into CAIGLAGGRNEQFF.

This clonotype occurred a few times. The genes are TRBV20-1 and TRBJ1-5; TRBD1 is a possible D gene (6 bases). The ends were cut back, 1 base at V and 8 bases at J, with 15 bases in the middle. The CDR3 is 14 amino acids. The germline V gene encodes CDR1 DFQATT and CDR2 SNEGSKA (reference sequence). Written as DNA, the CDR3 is TGCAGTGCTAGAGGGGGGGGCGCGGCTAAGCCCCAGCATTTT. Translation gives CSARGGGAAKPQHF.

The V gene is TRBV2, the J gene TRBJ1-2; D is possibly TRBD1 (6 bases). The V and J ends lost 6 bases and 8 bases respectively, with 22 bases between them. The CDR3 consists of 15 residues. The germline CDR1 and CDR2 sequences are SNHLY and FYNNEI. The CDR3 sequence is CASRRDRPSRAGYTF. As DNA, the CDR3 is TGTGCCAGCAGGAGAGACAGGCCGTCTCGTGCGGGCTACACCTTC.

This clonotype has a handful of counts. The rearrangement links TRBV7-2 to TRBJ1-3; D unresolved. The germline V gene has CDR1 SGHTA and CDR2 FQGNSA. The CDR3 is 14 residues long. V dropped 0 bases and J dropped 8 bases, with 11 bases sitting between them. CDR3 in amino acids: CASSLAAVSYTIYF. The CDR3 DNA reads TGTGCCAGCAGCTTAGCTGCGGTCTCATACACCATATATTTT.

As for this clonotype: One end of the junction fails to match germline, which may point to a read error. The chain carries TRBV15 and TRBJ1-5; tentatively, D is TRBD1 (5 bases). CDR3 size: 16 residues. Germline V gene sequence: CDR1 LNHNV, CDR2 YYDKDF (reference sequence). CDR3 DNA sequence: TGTGCCACCAGCCCCCAAGACGAGGGGAGCAATCGGCCCCAGCATTTT. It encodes CATSPQDEGSNRPQHF.

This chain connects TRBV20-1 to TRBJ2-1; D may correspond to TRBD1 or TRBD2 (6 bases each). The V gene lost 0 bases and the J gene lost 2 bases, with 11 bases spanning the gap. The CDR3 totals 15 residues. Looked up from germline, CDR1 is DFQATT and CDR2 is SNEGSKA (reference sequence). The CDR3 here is CSARDAGGPYNEQFF. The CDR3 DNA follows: TGCAGTGCTAGAGATGCCGGGGGCCCCTACAATGAGCAGTTCTTC.

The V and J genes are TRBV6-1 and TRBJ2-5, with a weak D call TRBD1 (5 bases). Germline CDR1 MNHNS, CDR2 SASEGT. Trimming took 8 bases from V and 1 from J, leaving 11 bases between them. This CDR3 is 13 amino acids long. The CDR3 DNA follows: TGTGCCAGCCGTACAGGTTTCCAAGAGACCCAGTACTTC. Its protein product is CASRTGFQETQYF.

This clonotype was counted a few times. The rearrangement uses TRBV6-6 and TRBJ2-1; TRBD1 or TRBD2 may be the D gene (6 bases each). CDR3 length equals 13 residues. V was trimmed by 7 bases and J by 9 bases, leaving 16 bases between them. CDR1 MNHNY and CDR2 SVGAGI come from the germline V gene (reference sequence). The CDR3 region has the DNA TGTGCCAGCACCAAAGGGGGGAGTATTGAGCAGTTCTTC. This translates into CASTKGGSIEQFF.

CDR3 sequence reads: CACIQDRGYAEQFF. The CDR3 coding sequence is TGTGCCTGCATACAGGACAGGGGGTACGCCGAGCAGTTCTTC. The J gene is TRBJ2-1, the V gene TRBV2, with TRBD1 identical over 10 bases. Germline V CDR1 and CDR2: SNHLY, FYNNEI. This CDR3 has 14 amino acids. V gave up 11 bases and J gave up 10 bases; unmatched junction bases: 14.

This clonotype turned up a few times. CDR3 region: CASSLGTGAVGYTF. CDR3 DNA: TGTGCCAGCAGCCTCGGGACAGGGGCAGTCGGCTACACCTTC. This sequence joins TRBV3-1 and TRBJ1-2, with 10 bases identical to TRBD1. The CDR3 consists of 14 residues. The germline CDR1 and CDR2 sequences are LGHDT and YNNKEL (reference sequence). J gave up 8 bases and V 4 bases, and 7 bases lay outside the gene matches.

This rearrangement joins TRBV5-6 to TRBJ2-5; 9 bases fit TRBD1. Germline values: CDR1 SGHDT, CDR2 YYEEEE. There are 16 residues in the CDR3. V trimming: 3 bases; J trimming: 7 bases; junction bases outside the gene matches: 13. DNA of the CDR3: TGTGCCAGCAGCTGGAGGGGGACAGGGCTCTCCGGGACCCAGTACTTC. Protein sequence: CASSWRGTGLSGTQYF.

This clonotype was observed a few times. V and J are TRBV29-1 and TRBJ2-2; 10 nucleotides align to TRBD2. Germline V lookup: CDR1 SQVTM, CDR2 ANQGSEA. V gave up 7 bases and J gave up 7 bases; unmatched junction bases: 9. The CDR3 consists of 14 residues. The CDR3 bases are TGCAGCGCTGGCTGGACTAGCGGCCGCGGGGAGCTGTTTTTT. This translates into CSAGWTSGRGELFF.

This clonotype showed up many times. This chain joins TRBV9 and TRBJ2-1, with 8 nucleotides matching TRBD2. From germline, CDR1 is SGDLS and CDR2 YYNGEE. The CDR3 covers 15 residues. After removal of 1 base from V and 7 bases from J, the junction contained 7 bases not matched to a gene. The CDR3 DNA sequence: TGTGCCAGCAGCGTATTCACGGGAGGGGTAAATGAGCAGTTCTTC. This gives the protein CASSVFTGGVNEQFF.

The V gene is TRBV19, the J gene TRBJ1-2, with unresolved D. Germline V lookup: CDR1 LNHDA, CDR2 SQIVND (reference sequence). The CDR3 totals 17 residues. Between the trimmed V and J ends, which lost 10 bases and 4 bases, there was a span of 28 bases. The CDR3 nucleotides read TGTGCCACCACGAAGGGAACGGTTGCACTCGAGTTCTATGGCTACACCTTC. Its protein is CATTKGTVALEFYGYTF.

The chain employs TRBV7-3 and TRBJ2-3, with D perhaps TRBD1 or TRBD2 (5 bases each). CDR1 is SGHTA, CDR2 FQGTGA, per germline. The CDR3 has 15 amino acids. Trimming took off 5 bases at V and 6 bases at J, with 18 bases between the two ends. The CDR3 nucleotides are TGTGCCAGCAGCAAAACCGGGGCAAACGATGATACGCAGTATTTT. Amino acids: CASSKTGANDDTQYF.

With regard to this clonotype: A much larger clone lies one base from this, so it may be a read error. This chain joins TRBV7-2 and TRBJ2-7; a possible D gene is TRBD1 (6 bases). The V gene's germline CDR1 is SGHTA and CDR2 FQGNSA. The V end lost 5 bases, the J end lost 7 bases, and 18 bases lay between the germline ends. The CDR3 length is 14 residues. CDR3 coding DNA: TGTGCCAGCAGCACCAGGGGATCGGTCAATGAGCAGTACTTC. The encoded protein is CASSTRGSVNEQYF.